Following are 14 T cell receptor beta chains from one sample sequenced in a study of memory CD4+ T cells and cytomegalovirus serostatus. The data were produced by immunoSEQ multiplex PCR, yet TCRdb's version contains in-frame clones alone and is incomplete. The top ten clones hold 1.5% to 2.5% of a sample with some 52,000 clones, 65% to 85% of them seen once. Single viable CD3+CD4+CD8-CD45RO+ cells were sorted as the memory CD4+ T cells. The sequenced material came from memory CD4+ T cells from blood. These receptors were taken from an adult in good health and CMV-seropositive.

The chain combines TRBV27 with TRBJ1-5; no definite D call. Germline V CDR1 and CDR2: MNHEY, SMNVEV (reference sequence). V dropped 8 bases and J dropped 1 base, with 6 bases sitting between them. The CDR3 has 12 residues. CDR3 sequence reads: CASRTSNQPQHF. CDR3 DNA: TGTGCCAGCCGTACGAGCAATCAGCCCCAGCATTTT.

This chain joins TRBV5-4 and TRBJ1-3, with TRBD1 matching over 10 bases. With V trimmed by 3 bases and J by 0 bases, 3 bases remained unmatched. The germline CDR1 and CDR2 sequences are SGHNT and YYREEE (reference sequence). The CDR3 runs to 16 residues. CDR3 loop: CASSSRDRGSGNTIYF. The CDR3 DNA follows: TGTGCCAGCAGCTCACGGGACAGGGGCTCTGGAAACACCATATATTTT. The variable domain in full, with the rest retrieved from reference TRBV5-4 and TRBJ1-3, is ETGVTQSPTHLIKTRGQQVTLRCSSQSGHNTVSWYQQALGQGPQFIFQYYREEENGRGNFPPRFSGLQFPNYSSELNVNALELDDSALYLCASSSRDRGSGNTIYFGEGSWLTVV.

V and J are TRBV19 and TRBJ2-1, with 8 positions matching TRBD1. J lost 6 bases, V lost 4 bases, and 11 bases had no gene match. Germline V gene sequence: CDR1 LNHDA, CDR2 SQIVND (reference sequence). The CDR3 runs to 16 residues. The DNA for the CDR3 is TGTGCCAGTAGTAAACGGACAGGGAGGAGTGGCAATGAGCAGTTCTTC. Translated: CASSKRTGRSGNEQFF. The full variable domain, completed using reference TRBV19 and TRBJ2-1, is DGGITQSPKYLFRKEGQNVTLSCEQNLNHDAMYWYRQDPGQGLRLIYYSQIVNDFQKGDIAEGYSVSREKKESFPLTVTSAQKNPTAFYLCASSKRTGRSGNEQFFGPGTRLTVL.

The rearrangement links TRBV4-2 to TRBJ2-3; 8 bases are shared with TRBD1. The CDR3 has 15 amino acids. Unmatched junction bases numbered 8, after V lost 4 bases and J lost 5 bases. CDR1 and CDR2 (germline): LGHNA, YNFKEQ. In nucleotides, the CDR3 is TGTGCCAGCAGCCGAAGACAGGGGTTAGAAGATACGCAGTATTTT. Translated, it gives CASSRRQGLEDTQYF.

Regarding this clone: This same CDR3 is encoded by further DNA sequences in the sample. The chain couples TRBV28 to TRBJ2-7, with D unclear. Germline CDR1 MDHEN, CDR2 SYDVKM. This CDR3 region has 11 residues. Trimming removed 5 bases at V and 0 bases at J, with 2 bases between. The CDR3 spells CASSHSYEQYF. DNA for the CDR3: TGTGCCAGCAGTCACTCCTACGAGCAGTACTTC. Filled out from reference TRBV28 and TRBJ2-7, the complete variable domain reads DVKVTQSSRYLVKRTGEKVFLECVQDMDHENMFWYRQDPGLGLRLIYFSYDVKMKEKGDIPEGYSVSREKKERFSLILESASTNQTSMYLCASSHSYEQYFGPGTRLTVT.

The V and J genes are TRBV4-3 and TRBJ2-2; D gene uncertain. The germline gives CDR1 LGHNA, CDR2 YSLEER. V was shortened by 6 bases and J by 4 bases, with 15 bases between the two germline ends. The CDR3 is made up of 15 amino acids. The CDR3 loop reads CASSKVKGPTGELFF. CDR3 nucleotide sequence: TGCGCCAGCAGTAAGGTGAAGGGCCCCACCGGGGAGCTGTTTTTT.

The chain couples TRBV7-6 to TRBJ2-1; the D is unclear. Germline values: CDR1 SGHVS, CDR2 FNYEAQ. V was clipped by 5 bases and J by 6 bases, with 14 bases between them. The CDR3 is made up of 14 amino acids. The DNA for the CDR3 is TGTGCCAGCAGCCCTTCCCAACAGTCCAATGAGCAGTTCTTC. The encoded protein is CASSPSQQSNEQFF. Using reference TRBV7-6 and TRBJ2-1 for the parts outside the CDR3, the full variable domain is GAGVSQSPRYKVTKRGQDVALRCDPISGHVSLYWYRQALGQGPEFLTYFNYEAQQDKSGLPNDRFSAERPEGSISTLTIQRTEQRDSAMYRCASSPSQQSNEQFFGPGTRLTVL.

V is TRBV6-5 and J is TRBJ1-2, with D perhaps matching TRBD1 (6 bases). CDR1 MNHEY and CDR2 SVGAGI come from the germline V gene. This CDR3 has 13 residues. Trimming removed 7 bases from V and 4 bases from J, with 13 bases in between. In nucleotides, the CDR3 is TGTGCCAGCACCAGAGGACAGCCCTATGGCTACACCTTC. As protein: CASTRGQPYGYTF.

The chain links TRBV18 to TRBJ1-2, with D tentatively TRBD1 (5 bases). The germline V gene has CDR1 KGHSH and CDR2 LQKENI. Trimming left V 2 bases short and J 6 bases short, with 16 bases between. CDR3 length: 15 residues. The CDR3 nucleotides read TGTGCCAGCTCACCAGCGTCAGGGTTCGGGAATGGCTACACCTTC. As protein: CASSPASGFGNGYTF.

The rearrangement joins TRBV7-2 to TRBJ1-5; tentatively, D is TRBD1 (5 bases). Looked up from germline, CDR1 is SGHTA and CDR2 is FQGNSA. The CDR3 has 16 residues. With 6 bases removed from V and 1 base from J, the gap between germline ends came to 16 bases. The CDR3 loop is CASSPGHRTSNQPQHF. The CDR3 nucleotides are TGTGCCAGCAGTCCAGGCCACAGGACGAGCAATCAGCCCCAGCATTTT.

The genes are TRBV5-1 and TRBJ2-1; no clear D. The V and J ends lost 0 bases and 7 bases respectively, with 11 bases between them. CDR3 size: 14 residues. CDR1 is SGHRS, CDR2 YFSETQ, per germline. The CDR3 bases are TGCGCCAGCAGCTTGGTTGCCCAACCGAATGAGCAGTTCTTC. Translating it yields CASSLVAQPNEQFF.

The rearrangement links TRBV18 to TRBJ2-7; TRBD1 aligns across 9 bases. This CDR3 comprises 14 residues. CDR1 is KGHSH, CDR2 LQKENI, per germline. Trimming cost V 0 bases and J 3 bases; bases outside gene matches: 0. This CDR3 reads CASSPPGQGYEQYF. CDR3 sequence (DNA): TGTGCCAGCTCACCACCGGGACAGGGCTACGAGCAGTACTTC.

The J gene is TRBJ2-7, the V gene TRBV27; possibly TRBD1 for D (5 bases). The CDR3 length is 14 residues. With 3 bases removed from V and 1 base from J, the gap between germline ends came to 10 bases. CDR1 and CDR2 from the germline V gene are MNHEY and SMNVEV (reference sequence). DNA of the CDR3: TGTGCCAGCAGTTTCCTACCAGGGTCCTACGAGCAGTACTTC. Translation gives CASSFLPGSYEQYF.

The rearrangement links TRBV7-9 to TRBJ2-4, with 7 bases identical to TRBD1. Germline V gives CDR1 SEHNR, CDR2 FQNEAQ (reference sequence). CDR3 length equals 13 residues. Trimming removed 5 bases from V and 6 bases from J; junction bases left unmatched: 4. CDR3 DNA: TGTGCCAGCAGCCAAAGGGACAGAAACATTCAGTACTTC. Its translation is CASSQRDRNIQYF.